One sample yielded the 8 T cell receptor beta chains listed below, sequenced in a study of CD8+ T cells in alopecia areata. RNA, once extracted, was reverse transcribed into cDNA for use as the sequencing template. Sequencing used immunoSEQ multiplex PCR; TCRdb keeps in-frame clones, though not all of them. The table shows about 110,000 clones, with roughly 55% occurring only once. Source material: NKG2D-low CD8+ T cells sorted from blood. The receptor source for this set is a human donor with alopecia areata.

This rearrangement joins TRBV4-1 to TRBJ2-4; TRBD1 agrees at 9 bases. There are 18 residues in the CDR3. Germline V CDR1 and CDR2: MGHRA, YSYEKL. The V gene end was trimmed by 5 bases and the J gene end by 8 bases; junction bases not matched to a gene: 19. The chain's CDR3 is CASSRIPLTGTGLDIQYF. For the CDR3, the DNA is TGCGCCAGCAGCAGAATCCCCTTGACCGGGACAGGGCTAGACATTCAGTACTTC.

V and J are TRBV27 and TRBJ1-1; no firm D call. The V end was cut by 5 bases, the J end by 3 bases, with 13 bases between. CDR3 length: 14 amino acids. Germline V lookup: CDR1 MNHEY, CDR2 SMNVEV (reference sequence). The CDR3 region is CASSQYFSDTEAFF. In DNA, the CDR3 is TGTGCCAGCAGTCAGTACTTTTCGGACACTGAAGCTTTCTTT.

This chain connects TRBV4-1 to TRBJ2-5; 7 nucleotides agree with TRBD1. V lost 0 bases to trimming and J lost 3 bases; unmatched junction nucleotides: 7. The CDR3 is 16 amino acids. Germline V gene lookup returns CDR1 MGHRA and CDR2 YSYEKL. The CDR3: CASSQELGTVEETQYF. DNA for the CDR3: TGCGCCAGCAGCCAAGAACTCGGGACAGTAGAAGAGACCCAGTACTTC.

The rearrangement joins TRBV27 to TRBJ2-3; a weak D match, TRBD2 (6 bases). Trimming cost V 1 base and J 1 base, with 9 bases left between them. Germline V gene sequence: CDR1 MNHEY, CDR2 SMNVEV (reference sequence). The CDR3 runs 15 residues. Here the CDR3 DNA reads TGTGCCAGCAGTTTATGGGGACTTGGCACAGATACGCAGTATTTT. Its protein product is CASSLWGLGTDTQYF.

This chain joins TRBV6-5 and TRBJ2-3, with 8 nucleotides matching TRBD1. Per the germline V gene, CDR1 is MNHEY and CDR2 is SVGAGI. The trim removed 6 bases at V and 3 bases at J, leaving 5 bases unmatched. This CDR3 has 14 residues. The CDR3 DNA reads as TGTGCCAGCAGCCTTCAGGGGGCTACAGATACGCAGTATTTT. This gives the protein CASSLQGATDTQYF.

In its sample, this clone was seen a few times. Other DNA sequences from this sample encode an identical CDR3 as well. This chain joins TRBV13 and TRBJ2-7, with D hard to call. Germline assignment: CDR1 PRHDT and CDR2 FYEKMQ (reference sequence). CDR3 size: 12 residues. Trimming removed 0 bases at V and 0 bases at J, with 0 bases between. The CDR3 coding sequence is TGTGCCAGCAGCTTAGGCTCCTACGAGCAGTACTTC. This translates into CASSLGSYEQYF.

This clone appeared a few times. This chain uses TRBV9 with TRBJ2-7; no reliable D call. Trimming cost V 4 bases and J 0 bases, with 14 bases left between them. Germline CDR1 is SGDLS and CDR2 is YYNGEE. The CDR3 is 15 amino acids. The CDR3 loop is CASSPASLSSYEQYF. In DNA form, the CDR3 reads TGTGCCAGCAGCCCAGCTTCCCTTAGCTCCTACGAGCAGTACTTC.

This clone occurred a few times. The rearrangement joins TRBV27 to TRBJ2-3, with 9 bases matching TRBD2. Trimming took 3 bases from V and 4 from J; bases not matched to a gene: 2. Germline V gene data show CDR1 as MNHEY and CDR2 as SMNVEV (reference sequence). There are 14 residues in the CDR3. The DNA of the CDR3 is TGTGCCAGCAGTTTCGCGGGAGGGCCAGATACGCAGTATTTT. Translation: CASSFAGGPDTQYF.